The 6 T cell receptor beta chains given below trace back to one sample, sequenced in a study of CD8+CD57+ T cells in acquired aplastic anemia. TCR beta VDJ and CDR3 profiles were obtained from a genomic DNA template. TCRdb called the reads again in MiXCR, with one record for every CDR3 protein. The table has around 130,000 distinct CDR3 sequences, 55% to 70% seen once; the top ten hold around 29%. Patients chosen for sequencing had shown CD8+CD57+ cell expansion by flow cytometry. Input material: sorted CD4+, CD8+, or CD8+CD57+ T cells (not recorded which) from PBMCs. The receptors come from a human donor with aplastic anemia.

This clonotype was recorded a few times. CDR3: CASSGEVHEQYF. CDR3 nucleotides: TGTGCCAGCAGCGGGGAGGTCCACGAGCAGTACTTC. This sequence joins TRBV7-3 and TRBJ2-7, with D perhaps matching TRBD2 (6 bases). Germline values: CDR1 SGHTA, CDR2 FQGTGA. The CDR3 extends over 12 amino acids. V lost 5 bases and J 5 bases, leaving 10 bases between the germline ends.

This clonotype appeared many times. The chain combines TRBV4-1 with TRBJ1-6; D is unresolved. The ends were cut back, 4 bases at V and 3 bases at J, with 10 bases in the middle. Looked up from germline, CDR1 is MGHRA and CDR2 is YSYEKL. The CDR3 loop spans 15 amino acids. CDR3 bases: TGCGCCAGCAGCCCCCGGACGGACTATAATTCACCCCTCCACTTT. Translating it yields CASSPRTDYNSPLHF.

V usage is TRBV4-1 and J usage is TRBJ2-7, with a weak D call TRBD1 (6 bases). The CDR3 length is 14 residues. The V and J ends lost 2 bases and 4 bases respectively, with 12 bases between them. Germline CDR1 MGHRA, CDR2 YSYEKL. The CDR3 DNA follows: TGCGCCAGCAGCCAAAGGGCGCAGGGGTACGAGCAGTACTTC. Protein: CASSQRAQGYEQYF.

This clonotype came up a few times. This chain uses TRBV10-3 with TRBJ2-1, with TRBD2 matching 13 bases. Germline V CDR1 and CDR2: ENHRY, SYGVKD. V lost 6 bases and J lost 8; bases outside the gene matches: 7. This CDR3 contains 15 residues. The CDR3 is CAIRQLAGGPDEQFF. The DNA of the CDR3 is TGTGCCATCAGGCAACTAGCGGGAGGGCCCGATGAGCAGTTCTTC.

The V call is TRBV7-9, the J call TRBJ1-1, with D unclear. With 11 bases removed from V and 1 base from J, the gap between germline ends came to 17 bases. CDR1 is SEHNR, CDR2 FQNEAQ, per germline (reference sequence). CDR3 length: 14 residues. The CDR3 loop reads CAGSSNRGNTEAFF. The CDR3 region has the DNA TGTGCCGGATCTAGCAATCGGGGGAACACTGAAGCTTTCTTT.

This chain uses TRBV19 with TRBJ1-1; 7 bases are shared with TRBD1. The germline CDR1 and CDR2 sequences are LNHDA and SQIVND (reference sequence). The V and J ends lost 3 bases and 0 bases, in that order; junction bases with no gene match: 4. The CDR3 sequence is 15 residues long. In DNA form, the CDR3 reads TGTGCCAGTAGTATCGCAGGGGGGCTGAACACTGAAGCTTTCTTT. Protein: CASSIAGGLNTEAFF.